The 18 T cell receptor beta chains in this list originate from one sample, sequenced in a study of T cell responses to AZD1222 COVID-19 vaccine. Some clones are missing from TCRdb's copy, which holds only in-frame ones; the method was immunoSEQ multiplex PCR. The sample holds approximately 97,000 clones, around 86% seen once. The sample here was peripheral blood, taken on day 0 of AZD1222 vaccination. The source is an adult in good health.

The chain carries TRBV1 and TRBJ2-1; the tabulated D call, TRBD2, remains unverified against the DNA. TRBV1 is a recognized pseudogene. This CDR3 comprises 15 residues. CDR3 coding DNA: TGCACCAGCAGCCCCCGGGGAATGGGACTCAATGAGCAGTTCTTC. This encodes CTSSPRGMGLNEQFF.

This chain links TRBV5-1 with TRBJ2-1, with 10 bases fitting TRBD2. Per the germline V gene, CDR1 is SGHRS and CDR2 is YFSETQ. V lost 7 bases to trimming and J lost 4 bases; unmatched junction nucleotides: 5. The CDR3 has 14 amino acids. The CDR3 sequence is CASAAGGLYNEQFF. The CDR3 nucleotides read TGCGCCAGCGCAGCGGGAGGGTTATACAATGAGCAGTTCTTC.

This chain joins TRBV7-2 and TRBJ1-1; 8 bases fit TRBD1. Germline CDR1 and CDR2: SGHTA and FQGNSA. The CDR3 covers 17 residues. Germline trimming cut 5 bases from V and 1 base from J; bases unmatched to any gene: 12. The CDR3 sequence is CASSKPGRDRRNTEAFF. CDR3 sequence (DNA): TGTGCCAGCAGCAAACCAGGCCGGGACAGGAGGAACACTGAAGCTTTCTTT.

The chain links TRBV19 to TRBJ1-2; 7 bases align to TRBD1. V dropped 2 bases and J dropped 4; count of bases not matched to a gene: 4. The CDR3 sequence is 14 residues long. Germline lookup yields CDR1 LNHDA and CDR2 SQIVND (reference sequence). CDR3 residues: CASSIPGQPYGYTF. In DNA form, the CDR3 reads TGTGCCAGTAGTATACCGGGACAGCCCTATGGCTACACCTTC.

The chain recombines TRBV10-3 with TRBJ2-1; possible D gene TRBD1, 6 bases. This CDR3 comprises 15 residues. Trimming took off 0 bases at V and 9 bases at J, with 15 bases between the two ends. The germline V gene encodes CDR1 ENHRY and CDR2 SYGVKD. CDR3: CAISESAPGASEQFF. The CDR3 DNA is TGTGCCATCAGTGAGTCTGCCCCAGGGGCCTCTGAGCAGTTCTTC.

The chain recombines TRBV7-9 with TRBJ2-1; TRBD2 matches at 7 bases. The CDR3 sequence is 14 residues long. Germline V gives CDR1 SEHNR, CDR2 FQNEAQ (reference sequence). Trimming removed 5 bases from V and 9 bases from J; junction bases left unmatched: 10. This chain's CDR3 is CASSPAGGRTEQFF. In DNA, the CDR3 is TGTGCCAGCAGCCCCGCCGGCGGGAGAACTGAGCAGTTCTTC.

In its sample, this clone was seen a few times. The chain uses TRBV3-1 (or the pseudogene TRBV3-2) and TRBJ2-7; D perhaps matches TRBD2 (6 bases). The germline CDR1 and CDR2 sequences are LGHDT and YNNKEL (reference sequence). V was cut by 2 bases and J by 7 bases, with 12 bases left in between. The CDR3 totals 13 residues. The CDR3 DNA is TGTGCCAGCAGCCAAACCGGGACTGATGAGCAGTACTTC. Translating it yields CASSQTGTDEQYF.

The chain couples TRBV28 to TRBJ1-2, with 9 bases lining up with TRBD1. CDR1 and CDR2 (germline): MDHEN, SYDVKM. The CDR3 is 14 residues long. The junction had 9 bases not matched to a gene; V was cut back by 5 bases and J by 8 bases. The CDR3 sequence is CASSPTGQGKGYTF. CDR3 nucleotide sequence: TGTGCCAGCAGTCCTACAGGACAGGGGAAAGGCTACACCTTC.

V is TRBV9 and J is TRBJ1-6, with TRBD1 as a possible D gene (6 bases). Trimming stripped 4 bases from V and 10 bases from J, with 12 bases between. The CDR3 covers 13 residues. The germline CDR1 and CDR2 sequences are SGDLS and YYNGEE. The CDR3 DNA reads as TGTGCCAGCAGCCTGTATCAGGGGTCACCCCTCCACTTT. Translated: CASSLYQGSPLHF. Combining the CDR3 with reference TRBV9 and TRBJ1-6 gives the whole variable domain DSGVTQTPKHLITATGQRVTLRCSPRSGDLSVYWYQQSLDQGLQFLIQYYNGEERAKGNILERFSAQQFPDLHSELNLSSLELGDSALYFCASSLYQGSPLHFGNGTRLTVT.

The chain combines TRBV28 with TRBJ2-3, with D hard to call. V was clipped by 3 bases and J by 8 bases, with 21 bases between them. Germline V gene sequence: CDR1 MDHEN, CDR2 SYDVKM. The CDR3 has 16 residues. The CDR3 nucleotides are TGTGCCAGCAGTTTGGGGTCCGTTTTGGATCGTGGTACGCAGTATTTT. Its protein product is CASSLGSVLDRGTQYF.

The chain has TRBV6-1 and TRBJ1-4; weak D call: TRBD1 (5 bases). Germline V gene sequence: CDR1 MNHNS, CDR2 SASEGT. Trimming removed 7 bases from V and 4 bases from J, with 10 bases in between. The CDR3 consists of 13 residues. CDR3 in amino acids: CASNRGRNEKLFF. DNA for the CDR3: TGTGCCAGCAATCGGGGCCGTAATGAAAAACTGTTTTTT.

This chain connects TRBV2 to TRBJ1-5; 8 nucleotides line up with TRBD1. Looked up from germline, CDR1 is SNHLY and CDR2 is FYNNEI. The CDR3 has 16 amino acids. Trimming at V came to 2 bases and at J to 5 bases, leaving 8 bases not matched to a gene. The CDR3 DNA follows: TGTGCCAGCAGTGAAAGGGGCAGGGGGCGAGATCAGCCCCAGCATTTT. It encodes CASSERGRGRDQPQHF.

CDR3 nucleotide sequence: TGTGCCAGTAGTATAGCGGGGGAAGGGACCCAGTACTTC. It translates to CASSIAGEGTQYF. This chain uses TRBV19 with TRBJ2-5; possible D gene TRBD2, 6 bases. The germline V and J ends were trimmed by 1 base and 7 bases, with 10 bases remaining between them. Germline CDR1 and CDR2: LNHDA and SQIVND (reference sequence). This CDR3 has 13 amino acids.

This clone was picked up a small number of times. The chain is built from TRBV5-8 and TRBJ1-5, with no clear D. CDR3 length: 13 amino acids. Per germline, CDR1 SGHTS and CDR2 YDEGEE. V shed 4 bases and J shed 7 bases, with 12 bases lying between them. The CDR3 DNA follows: TGTGCCAGCAGCCTGATAATCGGGCAGCCCCAGCATTTT. Its translation is CASSLIIGQPQHF.

The chain recombines TRBV3-1 (or the pseudogene TRBV3-2) with TRBJ1-3; D unclear. The CDR3 totals 16 residues. Germline V gene sequence: CDR1 LGHDT, CDR2 YNNKEL (reference sequence). Trimming stripped 0 bases from V and 2 bases from J, with 11 bases between. The DNA for the CDR3 is TGTGCCAGCAGCCAAGAACCTAAGGTCCCTGGAAACACCATATATTTT. Translating it yields CASSQEPKVPGNTIYF.

The chain joins TRBV16 to TRBJ1-1; D is unclear. Deletions cut 4 bases from V and 2 bases from J, with 5 bases between. Per germline, CDR1 KGHSY and CDR2 FQNENV. This CDR3 has 12 residues. The CDR3 coding sequence is TGTGCCAGCAGCCGTACAAACACTGAAGCTTTCTTT. As protein: CASSRTNTEAFF.

This sequence joins TRBV10-3 and TRBJ1-1; 7 positions agree with TRBD1. Germline V gene sequence: CDR1 ENHRY, CDR2 SYGVKD. The V and J ends lost 2 bases and 6 bases, in that order; junction bases with no gene match: 3. This CDR3 comprises 13 residues. The CDR3 coding sequence is TGTGCCATCAGTGAGACAGGGGTCCCTGAAGCTTTCTTT. It encodes CAISETGVPEAFF.

The rearrangement links TRBV7-9 to TRBJ1-2; D is perhaps TRBD1 (6 bases). This CDR3 contains 13 residues. Germline CDR1 is SEHNR and CDR2 is FQNEAQ (reference sequence). V was cut by 5 bases and J by 7 bases, with 14 bases left in between. CDR3 coding DNA: TGTGCCAGCAGCCCGGGGGCGATTGGTGGCTACACCTTC. Amino acid sequence: CASSPGAIGGYTF. The complete variable domain, with remaining parts taken from reference TRBV7-9 and TRBJ1-2, reads DTGVSQNPRHKITKRGQNVTFRCDPISEHNRLYWYRQTLGQGPEFLTYFQNEAQLEKSRLLSDRFSAERPKGSFSTLEIQRTEQGDSAMYLCASSPGAIGGYTFGSGTRLTVV.